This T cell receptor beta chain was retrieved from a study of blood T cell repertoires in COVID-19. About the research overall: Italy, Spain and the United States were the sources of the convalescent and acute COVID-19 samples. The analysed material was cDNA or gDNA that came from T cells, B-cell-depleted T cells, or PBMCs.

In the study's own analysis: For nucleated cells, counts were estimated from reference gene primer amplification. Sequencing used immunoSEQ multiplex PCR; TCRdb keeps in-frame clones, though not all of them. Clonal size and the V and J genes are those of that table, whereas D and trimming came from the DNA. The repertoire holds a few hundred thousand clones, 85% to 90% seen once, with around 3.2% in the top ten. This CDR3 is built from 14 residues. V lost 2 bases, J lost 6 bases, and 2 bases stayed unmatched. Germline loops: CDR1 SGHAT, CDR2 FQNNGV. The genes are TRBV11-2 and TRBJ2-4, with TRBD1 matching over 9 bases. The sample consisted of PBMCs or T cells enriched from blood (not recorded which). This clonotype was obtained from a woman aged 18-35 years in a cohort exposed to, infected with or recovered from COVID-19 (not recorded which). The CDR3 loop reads CASSLRGQGNIQYF. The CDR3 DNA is TGTGCCAGCAGCTTAAGGGGACAGGGAAACATTCAGTACTTC. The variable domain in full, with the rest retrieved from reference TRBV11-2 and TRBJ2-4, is EAGVAQSPRYKIIEKRQSVAFWCNPISGHATLYWYQQILGQGPKLLIQFQNNGVVDDSQLPKDRFSAERLKGVDSTLKIQPAKLEDSAVYLCASSLRGQGNIQYFGAGTRLSVL.